This T cell receptor (beta chain) was found in a study of T cells in Graves' hyperthyroidism and ophthalmopathy. For the study at large: The initial diagnosis was the point when peripheral blood was collected, ahead of any treatment.

Germline V gene sequence: CDR1 SGHDN, CDR2 FVKESK. Between the trimmed V and J ends, which lost 4 bases and 3 bases, there was a span of 10 bases. The CDR3 totals 14 residues. Amplification of TCR beta CDR3 regions used RNA as the template. HTBI primers were used for first-round RT-PCR of the TCR CDR3. Each CDR3 protein gets one entry after TCRdb re-called the multiplex PCR reads with MiXCR. The sample yields over 700,000 distinct CDR3 sequences, roughly 40% seen once. Graves' hyperthyroidism qualified as stable when ophthalmopathy did not progress within 18 months. Diagnosis relied on clinical symptoms, serum thyroxine and TRAb, thyroid ultrasound and orbital computed tomography. Source material for PBMCs was about 11 ml fresh peripheral blood. This clonotype turned up a few times.

This clonotype was sampled from a man between 18 and 29 years old with Graves' hyperthyroidism. This chain links TRBV14 with TRBJ1-3; D unresolved. Material: blood. The CDR3 is CASSRQLDGNTIYF. The CDR3 nucleotides are TGTGCCAGCAGCCGCCAGTTGGATGGAAACACCATATATTTT. Looking up the rest from reference TRBV14 and TRBJ1-3 gives the full variable domain: EAGVTQFPSHSVIEKGQTVTLRCDPISGHDNLYWYRRVMGKEIKFLLHFVKESKQDESGMPNNRFLAERTGGTYSTLKVQPAELEDSGVYFCASSRQLDGNTIYFGEGSWLTVV.